This is a list of T cell receptor beta chains from one sample in a study of blood T cell repertoires in COVID-19. Sequenced by immunoSEQ multiplex PCR; TCRdb stores in-frame clones only, minus some. Altogether approximately 59,000 clones are present, around 81% being singletons, with the ten largest covering approximately 3.6%. Sequencing input: peripheral blood. The receptors shown here come from a woman aged 80 or over with acute or convalescent COVID-19. Each CDR3 is given with its conserved first and last residue. D genes are given only for firm matches. Only some rows state a clone size, as once, few, many or a class for expanded clones.

d_call	j_call	clone_size	v_call	cdr3_aa	cdr3_nt
TRBD1	TRBJ1-1	.	TRBV7-2	CASSPRTGSTDEAFF	TGTGCCAGCAGCCCCAGGACAGGGTCTACGGACGAAGCTTTCTTT
TRBD2	TRBJ2-7	few	TRBV2	CASSPGGFSYEQYF	TGTGCCAGCAGTCCCGGGGGGTTCTCCTACGAGCAGTACTTC
.	TRBJ2-3	.	TRBV15	CATSRDTQPDTQYF	TGTGCCACCAGCAGAGACACACAGCCAGATACGCAGTATTTT
.	TRBJ1-5	.	TRBV24-1	CATSDWGLDQPQHF	TGTGCCACCAGTGATTGGGGGCTAGATCAGCCCCAGCATTTT
.	TRBJ1-2	.	TRBV5-1	CASSLQGNYGYTF	TGCGCCAGCAGCTTGCAGGGTAACTATGGCTACACCTTC
.	TRBJ1-2	once	TRBV4-2	CASSQDGNGGMEGYTF	TGTGCCAGCAGCCAAGATGGGAACGGGGGGATGGAAGGCTACACCTTC
.	TRBJ1-2	.	TRBV5-1	CASSWGGDGYTF	TGCGCCAGCAGCTGGGGCGGTGACGGCTACACCTTC
.	TRBJ1-4	.	TRBV19	CASSSRRGTNEKLFF	TGTGCCAGCAGTTCGCGGAGGGGAACTAATGAAAAACTGTTTTTT
.	TRBJ2-7	once	TRBV19	CASSIDPGHRSYEQYF	TGTGCCAGTAGTATAGACCCGGGACACCGATCCTACGAGCAGTACTTC
.	TRBJ1-1	.	TRBV3-1/TRBV3-2	CASSQEVRQNTEAFF	TGTGCCAGCAGCCAAGAGGTTAGACAGAACACTGAAGCTTTCTTT
TRBD1	TRBJ1-5	few	TRBV3-1/TRBV3-2	CASSQRGQGNQPQHF	TGTGCCAGCAGCCAGAGGGGGCAGGGTAATCAGCCCCAGCATTTT
TRBD1	TRBJ1-5	once	TRBV11-2	CASSLGTGQGNQPQHF	TGTGCCAGCAGCTTAGGGACAGGGCAGGGGAATCAGCCCCAGCATTTT
.	TRBJ2-1	few	TRBV14	CASRQSGLAYNEQFF	TGTGCCAGCAGGCAATCGGGACTGGCCTACAATGAGCAGTTCTTC
.	TRBJ2-2	.	TRBV28	CASSFPGANTGELFF	TGTGCCAGCAGTTTTCCGGGGGCGAACACCGGGGAGCTGTTTTTT
.	TRBJ2-5	once	TRBV6-6	CASGSAGEETQYF	TGTGCCAGCGGCAGTGCAGGGGAGGAGACCCAGTACTTC
TRBD1	TRBJ1-5	few	TRBV28	CASRKGQGGQPQHF	TGTGCCAGCAGAAAGGGACAGGGAGGTCAGCCCCAGCATTTT
.	TRBJ1-6	.	TRBV4-3	CASSPTPGGQIPLHF	TGCGCCAGCAGCCCTACCCCCGGAGGGCAGATACCCCTCCACTTT
.	TRBJ1-1	.	TRBV9	CASSVGIPGTEAFF	TGTGCCAGCAGCGTAGGAATCCCCGGGACTGAAGCTTTCTTT
.	TRBJ2-7	.	TRBV10-3	CAISVQTYEQYF	TGTGCCATCAGTGTACAGACCTACGAGCAGTACTTC
TRBD2	TRBJ2-3	once	TRBV10-3	CAIRQKLAGPDTQYF	TGTGCCATCAGGCAAAAGCTAGCGGGTCCAGATACGCAGTATTTT
.	TRBJ2-1	.	TRBV27	CASSLWGGEQFF	TGTGCCAGCAGTTTATGGGGGGGCGAGCAGTTCTTC
TRBD1	TRBJ2-7	.	TRBV4-2	CASSQESDSGQGATYEQYF	TGTGCCAGCAGCCAAGAGTCGGACTCGGGACAGGGGGCAACCTACGAGCAGTACTTC
TRBD1	TRBJ2-7	.	TRBV18	CASSPPRDRPSSYEQYF	TGTGCCAGCTCACCACCCCGGGACAGGCCAAGCTCCTACGAGCAGTACTTC
.	TRBJ1-6	.	TRBV5-1	CASSLAGTLSPLHF	TGCGCCAGCAGCCTTGCGGGTACCCTTTCACCCCTCCACTTT
TRBD1	TRBJ1-3	.	TRBV7-6	CASSQGQGSGNTIYF	TGTGCCAGCAGTCAGGGACAGGGCTCTGGAAACACCATATATTTT
.	TRBJ2-2	.	TRBV10-1	CATRQVVNTGELFF	TGCGCCACCCGACAGGTCGTGAACACCGGGGAGCTGTTTTTT
TRBD1	TRBJ2-7	.	TRBV10-1	CASRRQGYEQYF	TGCGCCAGCAGACGACAGGGCTACGAGCAGTACTTC
.	TRBJ1-5	.	TRBV27	CASSLSQDSNQPQHF	TGTGCCAGCAGTTTATCACAGGATAGCAATCAGCCCCAGCATTTT
TRBD1	TRBJ2-7	.	TRBV19	CASARDSAYEQYF	TGTGCCAGTGCCCGGGACAGCGCCTACGAGCAGTACTTC
.	TRBJ2-6	.	TRBV5-1	CASSLDSNGGAGANVLTF	TGCGCCAGCAGCCTGGATTCTAACGGGGGTGCTGGGGCCAACGTCCTGACTTTC
.	TRBJ2-1	.	TRBV5-8	CASRTQGSSYNEQFF	TGTGCCAGCAGGACACAGGGTAGCTCCTACAATGAGCAGTTCTTC
.	TRBJ1-6	.	TRBV6-5	CATERGGTNSPLHF	TGTGCCACCGAAAGGGGAGGGACTAATTCACCCCTCCACTTT
.	TRBJ2-7	.	TRBV7-2	CASSLPGSYEQYF	TGTGCCAGCAGCTTACCAGGCTCCTACGAGCAGTACTTC
.	TRBJ1-5	few	TRBV4-3	CASSQVQVDQPQHF	TGCGCCAGCAGCCAAGTGCAGGTCGATCAGCCCCAGCATTTT
.	TRBJ1-1	.	TRBV4-3	CASSQEVGWAHEAFF	TGCGCCAGCAGCCAAGAGGTCGGATGGGCCCATGAAGCTTTCTTT
.	TRBJ2-5	.	TRBV7-9	CASSLAQGSGETQYF	TGTGCCAGCAGCTTGGCCCAGGGGTCAGGAGAGACCCAGTACTTC
.	TRBJ2-1	.	TRBV6-4	CASSEWPRDRNNEQFF	TGTGCCAGCAGTGAATGGCCGCGGGATAGGAACAATGAGCAGTTCTTC
TRBD1	TRBJ1-5	once	TRBV5-8	CASSLEGQGYQPQHF	TGTGCCAGCAGCTTGGAGGGACAGGGTTATCAGCCCCAGCATTTT
.	TRBJ1-6	.	TRBV6-5	CASSSRVSNSPLHF	TGTGCCAGCAGTTCCAGGGTAAGCAATTCACCCCTCCACTTT
.	TRBJ2-7	.	TRBV12-5	CASGLGTGFGEQYF	TGTGCTAGTGGTTTGGGAACAGGGTTCGGCGAGCAGTACTTC